This T cell receptor (beta chain) was identified in a study of T cells in Graves' hyperthyroidism and ophthalmopathy. It was RNA transcripts that yielded the amplified TCR beta CDR3 regions. Initially, a first-round RT-PCR of the TCR CDR3 employed the HTBI primer set. TCRdb re-derived calls from the multiplex PCR reads in MiXCR, one entry per CDR3 protein. The data show 270,000 or so distinct CDR3 sequences, around 25% seen once. This clonotype was counted ten times or more. Trimming stripped 4 bases from V and 2 bases from J, with 9 bases between. CDR3 length: 14 residues. Germline CDR1 SGDLS, CDR2 YYNGEE.

The V gene is TRBV9, the J gene TRBJ2-2, with D unclear. The sample consisted of blood. The origin of this receptor is a man aged 35-49 years with Graves' hyperthyroidism that later progressed to Graves' ophthalmopathy. CDR3 bases: TGTGCCAGCAGCCTTATTGCCAACACCGGGGAGCTGTTTTTT. The encoded protein is CASSLIANTGELFF.